One sample yielded the 32 T cell receptor beta chains listed below, sequenced in a study of T cells in Graves' hyperthyroidism and ophthalmopathy. Researchers took RNA transcripts and amplified the TCR beta CDR3 regions from them. A set of HTBI primers served as the primers for a first-round RT-PCR of the TCR CDR3. TCRdb itself ran the multiplex PCR reads through MiXCR, one entry per CDR3 protein. Of around 580,000 distinct CDR3 sequences listed, approximately 15% are singletons. Input material: blood. These receptors originate from a woman between 18 and 30 years old with Graves' hyperthyroidism.

The table lists this clonotype with many counts. The chain recombines TRBV6-2 or TRBV6-3 with TRBJ2-5, with D possibly being TRBD1 or TRBD2 (5 bases each). Per the germline V gene, CDR1 is MNHEY and CDR2 is SVGEGT. The V gene lost 4 bases and the J gene lost 4 bases, with 16 bases spanning the gap. This CDR3 contains 15 residues. The CDR3, as DNA: TGTGCCAGCAGTTTGGACTTCCAGAGGGGAGAGACCCAGTACTTC. Protein product: CASSLDFQRGETQYF.

About this clonotype: One end of the junction does not line up with germline, which may come from a read error. This sequence joins TRBV29-1 and TRBJ2-1; 14 positions agree with TRBD2. CDR1 is SQVTM, CDR2 ANQGSEA, per germline. The CDR3 covers 16 residues. CDR3: CSVESGTSGGRSEQLF. CDR3 nucleotide sequence: TGCAGCGTTGAGTCCGGGACTAGCGGGGGCCGGAGTGAGCAGCTCTTC.

The chain couples TRBV28 to TRBJ2-1; TRBD1 agrees at 9 bases. The CDR3 spans 16 residues. With 5 bases clipped from V and 5 bases from J, the junction kept 10 bases outside the gene matches. Per germline, CDR1 MDHEN and CDR2 SYDVKM. CDR3 DNA: TGTGCCAGCAGTCCACCGGACAGGGGTCGCAACAATGAGCAGTTCTTC. Protein product: CASSPPDRGRNNEQFF.

This clonotype was seen a handful of times. The V call is TRBV12-3 or TRBV12-4, the J call TRBJ2-3, with D possibly being TRBD2 (5 bases). The CDR3 contains 13 residues. Trimming pared 6 bases from V and 3 bases from J, leaving 10 bases between. The CDR3 protein is CASSAPGTDTQYF. The CDR3 coding sequence is TGTGCCAGCAGCGCCCCGGGGACAGATACGCAGTATTTT.

About this clonotype: One junction end disagrees with the germline gene, perhaps due to a read error. The chain recombines TRBV14 with TRBJ2-2; D remains unclear. The CDR3 runs 13 residues. CDR1 and CDR2 from the germline V gene are SGHDN and FVKESK. CDR3 in amino acids: CASRRKSTAELFF. Here the CDR3 DNA reads TGTGCCAGCAGGCGTAAAAGCACCGCGGAGCTGTTTTTT.

The rearrangement uses TRBV7-9 and TRBJ1-6, with TRBD1 identical over 7 bases. Germline CDR1 reads SEHNR; CDR2 reads FQNEAQ (reference sequence). This CDR3 is 15 amino acids long. V was clipped by 5 bases and J by 5 bases; unmatched bases: 6. CDR3 coding DNA: TGTGCCAGCAGCCCCGGGACAGCGAATAATTCACCCCTCCACTTT. Protein product: CASSPGTANNSPLHF.

The table lists this clonotype with many counts. The chain joins TRBV5-6 to TRBJ2-7; D is unclear. This CDR3 is 14 amino acids long. V lost 1 base and J lost 0, with 8 bases in between. Germline V gives CDR1 SGHDT, CDR2 YYEEEE. CDR3 amino acids: CASSLYSNSYEQYF. In DNA, the CDR3 is TGTGCCAGCAGCTTGTACAGCAACTCCTACGAGCAGTACTTC.

This clonotype came up many times. The chain couples TRBV6-2 or TRBV6-3 to TRBJ2-1; D is possibly TRBD2 (7 bases). Germline V gene data show CDR1 as MNHEY and CDR2 as SVGEGT. The CDR3 contains 16 residues. Trimming cost V 7 bases and J 3 bases, with 19 bases left between them. The CDR3 region is CASMNDAGAIYNEQFF. The DNA for the CDR3 is TGTGCCAGCATGAACGATGCGGGGGCGATCTACAATGAGCAGTTCTTC.

CDR3 in DNA: TGTGCCAGTAGGTCTCATCCCGGGACAGGGGAAGACTATGGCTACACCTTC. It yields the protein CASRSHPGTGEDYGYTF. The V gene is TRBV19, the J gene TRBJ1-2; 10 bases fit TRBD1. The germline gives CDR1 LNHDA, CDR2 SQIVND (reference sequence). Unmatched junction bases numbered 13, after V lost 6 bases and J lost 3 bases. The CDR3 contains 17 residues.

This clonotype was seen more than once but under ten times. The rearrangement uses TRBV18 and TRBJ1-1; D is ambiguous. The germline V gene has CDR1 KGHSH and CDR2 LQKENI. With 2 bases removed from V and 3 bases from J, the gap between germline ends came to 22 bases. The length of the CDR3 is 18 residues. The CDR3 coding sequence is TGTGCCAGCTCACCAATTCGGCAATCTCGGGAAACGCACACTGAAGCTTTCTTT. Translated, it gives CASSPIRQSRETHTEAFF.

This clonotype was observed at least ten times. The chain carries TRBV11-1 and TRBJ2-1; 7 bases align to TRBD2. The germline V gene has CDR1 SGHAT and CDR2 FQDESV (reference sequence). The CDR3 sequence is 15 residues long. J gave up 4 bases and V 6 bases, and 9 bases lay outside the gene matches. The CDR3 spells CASSNPGLSYNEQFF. Written as DNA, the CDR3 is TGTGCCAGCAGTAATCCGGGACTATCATACAATGAGCAGTTCTTC.

Only one count was recorded for this clonotype. The genes are TRBV14 and TRBJ1-1; 8 bases fit TRBD1. Germline V gene lookup returns CDR1 SGHDN and CDR2 FVKESK. The CDR3 runs to 21 residues. V was pared by 6 bases and J by 1 base, with 25 bases of the junction left unmatched. DNA of the CDR3: TGTGCCAGCAGAGTAAGACAGGGGCCGACCATAGAGTTGGGTTCGAACACTGAAGCTTTCTTT. This codes for CASRVRQGPTIELGSNTEAFF.

V usage is TRBV5-1 and J usage is TRBJ2-6; 8 bases agree with TRBD1. The V gene end was trimmed by 4 bases and the J gene end by 1 base; junction bases not matched to a gene: 4. CDR1 SGHRS and CDR2 YFSETQ come from the germline V gene. CDR3 size: 16 residues. CDR3 protein: CASSPWTGSGANVLTF. The DNA of the CDR3 is TGCGCCAGCAGCCCGTGGACAGGGTCTGGGGCCAACGTCCTGACTTTC. The whole variable domain, filled in from reference TRBV5-1 and TRBJ2-6, reads KAGVTQTPRYLIKTRGQQVTLSCSPISGHRSVSWYQQTPGQGLQFLFEYFSETQRNKGNFPGRFSGRQFSNSRSEMNVSTLELGDSALYLCASSPWTGSGANVLTFGAGSRLTVL.

Notes on this clonotype: The CDR3 end shows no conserved phenylalanine or tryptophan, and so a read error is likely. This CDR3 is CATSGANVLTL. CDR3 in DNA: TGTGCGACCTCTGGGGCCAACGTCCTGACTCTC. The chain recombines TRBV12-3 or TRBV12-4 with TRBJ2-6; D remains ambiguous. This CDR3 is built from 11 residues.

This chain links TRBV29-1 with TRBJ1-1; D is uncertain. This CDR3 has 13 amino acids. The germline CDR1 and CDR2 sequences are SQVTM and ANQGSEA. Trimming took off 4 bases at V and 1 base at J, with 10 bases between the two ends. The CDR3 nucleotides read TGCAGCGTTGTTCAGAGTGCGAACACTGAAGCTTTCTTT. This translates into CSVVQSANTEAFF. Variable domain in full (rest from reference TRBV29-1 and TRBJ1-1): SAVISQKPSRDICQRGTSLTIQCQVDSQVTMMFWYRQQPGQSLTLIATANQGSEATYESGFVIDKFPISRPNLTFSTLTVSNMSPEDSSIYLCSVVQSANTEAFFGQGTRLTVV.

In its sample, this clonotype was seen many times. This chain links TRBV2 with TRBJ2-5; 11 bases map to TRBD2. Germline CDR1 and CDR2: SNHLY and FYNNEI. The length of the CDR3 is 15 residues. Trimming took 6 bases from V and 5 from J; bases not matched to a gene: 8. The CDR3 is CASRTSGSVFETQYF. CDR3 DNA: TGTGCCAGCAGAACTAGCGGGAGTGTGTTTGAGACCCAGTACTTC.

This chain uses TRBV12-3 or TRBV12-4 with TRBJ1-5, with D unresolved. V dropped 2 bases and J dropped 10 bases, with 18 bases sitting between them. This CDR3 spans 15 amino acids. CDR3 DNA: TGTGCCAGCAGTTTATCTGGGGAAGTGAGTCAACCCCAGCATTTT. Protein sequence: CASSLSGEVSQPQHF.

Only a few counts were recorded for this clonotype. The CDR3 here is CASSSPSSYEQYF. In DNA, the CDR3 is TGTGCCAGCTCCTCCCCGAGCTCCTACGAGCAGTACTTC. The chain has TRBV18 and TRBJ2-7, with D unclear. Germline CDR1 KGHSH, CDR2 LQKENI. The V gene lost 6 bases and the J gene lost 0 bases, with 9 bases spanning the gap. The CDR3 spans 13 residues.

The CDR3: CASSVTFSGNTIYF. The CDR3 DNA follows: TGTGCCAGCAGCGTAACGTTCTCTGGAAACACCATATATTTT. The V gene is TRBV28, the J gene TRBJ1-3; D uncertain. The V end was cut by 6 bases, the J end by 0 bases, with 9 bases between. Per the germline V gene, CDR1 is MDHEN and CDR2 is SYDVKM. This CDR3 contains 14 residues. The full variable domain, rest sourced from reference TRBV28 and TRBJ1-3, is DVKVTQSSRYLVKRTGEKVFLECVQDMDHENMFWYRQDPGLGLRLIYFSYDVKMKEKGDIPEGYSVSREKKERFSLILESASTNQTSMYLCASSVTFSGNTIYFGEGSWLTVV.

This clonotype was observed a few times. The chain links TRBV6-2 or TRBV6-3 to TRBJ2-7; TRBD2 might be the D (6 bases). CDR1 is MNHEY and CDR2 is SVGEGT in the germline V gene. V was trimmed by 0 bases and J by 5 bases, leaving 11 bases between them. This CDR3 region has 14 residues. In DNA, the CDR3 is TGTGCCAGCAGTTACTCCGGGGGAGTGAACGAGCAGTACTTC. This sequence encodes CASSYSGGVNEQYF.

The chain is built from TRBV10-3 and TRBJ2-1, with 12 bases that match TRBD1. CDR1 is ENHRY and CDR2 is SYGVKD in the germline V gene. J was trimmed by 0 bases and V by 3 bases; bases with no gene match: 9. The CDR3 is made up of 19 amino acids. Here the CDR3 reads CAISDPGTGGVRSYNEQFF. Written as DNA, the CDR3 is TGTGCCATCAGTGATCCCGGGACAGGGGGCGTCCGCTCCTACAATGAGCAGTTCTTC.

This clonotype was observed a handful of times. The chain employs TRBV6-2 or TRBV6-3 and TRBJ2-7; TRBD2 agrees at 9 bases. In germline, CDR1 is MNHEY, CDR2 SVGEGT. This CDR3 is built from 14 residues. Trimming at V came to 6 bases and at J to 0 bases, leaving 3 bases not matched to a gene. CDR3 DNA: TGTGCCAGCAGGGCTAGCGGGACCTCCTACGAGCAGTACTTC. It is translated as CASRASGTSYEQYF.

This clonotype was recorded at least ten times. The genes are TRBV12-3 or TRBV12-4 and TRBJ1-6; D unclear. Trimming took 3 bases from V and 10 from J, leaving 13 bases between them. CDR3 length equals 14 residues. CDR3 nucleotides: TGTGCCAGCAGTTTGTCTGGGTATTACTCACCCCTCCACTTT. The encoded protein is CASSLSGYYSPLHF.

This chain joins TRBV2 and TRBJ2-1; TRBD2 matches at 14 bases. Germline CDR1 SNHLY, CDR2 FYNNEI. The CDR3 is 16 amino acids. V lost 8 bases, J lost 8 bases, and 11 bases stayed unmatched. As DNA, the CDR3 is TGTGCCAGCTCTCGACTAGCGGGAGGGCCGGGTTATGAGCAGTTCTTC. Translated, it gives CASSRLAGGPGYEQFF.

V usage is TRBV7-2 and J usage is TRBJ2-2; D is ambiguous. V was shortened by 6 bases and J by 7 bases, with 9 bases between the two germline ends. The CDR3 runs to 12 residues. Germline V gene sequence: CDR1 SGHTA, CDR2 FQGNSA. This CDR3 is CASRIGVGELFF. For the CDR3, the DNA is TGTGCCAGCAGGATTGGCGTCGGGGAGCTGTTTTTT.

This clonotype was counted a few times. The chain employs TRBV20-1 and TRBJ1-2; perhaps TRBD1 as D (5 bases). V lost 3 bases and J lost 8, with 16 bases in between. Germline loops: CDR1 DFQATT, CDR2 SNEGSKA (reference sequence). The CDR3 is 13 residues long. The CDR3: CSASATDLQGYTF. The CDR3 bases are TGCAGTGCTAGCGCGACAGACCTGCAGGGCTACACCTTC.

In its sample, this clonotype was seen many times. This chain uses TRBV7-2 with TRBJ2-7; 9 bases agree with TRBD1. The CDR3 extends over 15 amino acids. Germline values: CDR1 SGHTA, CDR2 FQGNSA. V shed 5 bases, J shed 2 bases, and the junction held 7 bases outside the gene matches. The CDR3 here is CASSADRGITYEQYF. The CDR3 nucleotides are TGTGCCAGCAGCGCAGACAGGGGGATAACCTACGAGCAGTACTTC. Combining the CDR3 with reference TRBV7-2 and TRBJ2-7 gives the whole variable domain GAGVSQSPSNKVTEKGKDVELRCDPISGHTALYWYRQSLGQGLEFLIYFQGNSAPDKSGLPSDRFSAERTGGSVSTLTIQRTQQEDSAVYLCASSADRGITYEQYFGPGTRLTVT.

For this clonotype: A single base separates this from a much larger clone, so it may be a read error. The rearrangement links TRBV27 to TRBJ2-1; 7 bases line up with TRBD1. V lost 3 bases, J lost 10 bases, and 12 bases stayed unmatched. CDR3 length: 15 residues. The germline V gene has CDR1 MNHEY and CDR2 SMNVEV (reference sequence). CDR3 residues: CASSLRQGVIFEQFF. The CDR3 DNA reads TGTGCCAGCAGTTTGAGGCAGGGGGTTATTTTCGAGCAGTTCTTC.

In this sample, this clonotype turned up many times. The V call is TRBV2, the J call TRBJ2-1; maybe TRBD2 (6 bases). Trimming stripped 6 bases from V and 10 bases from J, with 22 bases between. Looked up from germline, CDR1 is SNHLY and CDR2 is FYNNEI. The CDR3 length is 15 residues. CDR3 amino acids: CASRSAGSGAVEQFF. The CDR3 nucleotides are TGTGCCAGCAGGTCGGCGGGCTCGGGAGCGGTAGAGCAGTTCTTC.

In its sample, this clonotype was seen many times. The gene calls are TRBV30 and TRBJ2-1; 12 bases fit TRBD2. The germline gives CDR1 GTSNPN, CDR2 SVGIG (reference sequence). This CDR3 region has 17 residues. J lost 9 bases, V lost 2 bases, and 14 bases had no gene match. The CDR3 bases are TGTGCCTGGAGTCGCCGACTAGCGGGAGTCGGTCCTGCTGAGCAGTTCTTC. As protein: CAWSRRLAGVGPAEQFF.

The chain uses TRBV3-1 and TRBJ2-2; no reliable D call. The V gene's germline CDR1 is LGHDT and CDR2 YNNKEL (reference sequence). Trimming stripped 2 bases from V and 0 bases from J, with 7 bases between. This CDR3 is 15 amino acids long. CDR3: CASSQSATNTGELFF. The CDR3 nucleotides are TGTGCCAGCAGCCAAAGCGCAACGAACACCGGGGAGCTGTTTTTT.

This clonotype was seen many times. The chain combines TRBV12-3 or TRBV12-4 with TRBJ1-2, with TRBD1 identical over 7 bases. V lost 5 bases to trimming and J lost 3 bases; unmatched junction nucleotides: 12. The CDR3 covers 16 residues. In DNA, the CDR3 is TGTGCCAGCAGTGCCGACAGGGTAAGCCGGGACTATGGCTACACCTTC. Residues: CASSADRVSRDYGYTF.